This record looks at one TCR beta chain sequence and its context. Its target is unknown. The V and J ends lost 0 bases and 0 bases respectively, with 8 bases between them. Per germline, CDR1 SNHLY and CDR2 FYNNEI. The length of the CDR3 is 15 residues. One entry per CDR3 protein results from TCRdb running MiXCR on the 5' RACE reads. The sample gives roughly 40,000 distinct CDR3 sequences, about 29% of which show up once; about 3.9% is in the top ten. Regarding the study as a whole: The TCR gene usage of tumor memory CD4+ T cells clustered together with blood and lymph node memory CD4+ cells and with lymph node naive CD4+ cells.

The sequence derives from a female donor with breast cancer. J is TRBJ1-2 and V is TRBV2, with unresolved D. The specimen was memory CD4+ T cells sorted from a lymph node. Subset described: memory CD4+ T cells, CD4+CD45RO+CD25-. The CDR3 protein is CASSEATQTNYGYTF. CDR3 nucleotide sequence: TGTGCCAGCAGTGAAGCCACACAGACTAACTATGGCTACACCTTC.